This T cell receptor beta chain came from a study of preoperative IRX-2 immunotherapy in early breast cancer. There are 12 residues in the CDR3. Trimming removed 6 bases from V and 4 bases from J, with 12 bases in between. The germline CDR1 and CDR2 sequences are SQVTM and ANQGSEA. Treatment meaning: preoperative locoregional IRX-2 cytokine immunotherapy. The protocol was immunoSEQ multiplex PCR, while the TCRdb copy is restricted to in-frame clones and leaves out a portion. The sample records tens of thousands of clones, 65% to 90% being singletons. Material: lymph node tissue, obtained after IRX-2 immunotherapy. The origin of this receptor is a human donor with breast cancer. The rearrangement joins TRBV29-1 to TRBJ1-2; a weak D match, TRBD1 (6 bases). CDR3 sequence (DNA): TGCAGCGTCACAGGGCTCCTCTATGGCTACACCTTC. Protein: CSVTGLLYGYTF. Supplemented by reference TRBV29-1 and TRBJ1-2, the full variable domain reads SAVISQKPSRDICQRGTSLTIQCQVDSQVTMMFWYRQQPGQSLTLIATANQGSEATYESGFVIDKFPISRPNLTFSTLTVSNMSPEDSSIYLCSVTGLLYGYTFGSGTRLTVV.